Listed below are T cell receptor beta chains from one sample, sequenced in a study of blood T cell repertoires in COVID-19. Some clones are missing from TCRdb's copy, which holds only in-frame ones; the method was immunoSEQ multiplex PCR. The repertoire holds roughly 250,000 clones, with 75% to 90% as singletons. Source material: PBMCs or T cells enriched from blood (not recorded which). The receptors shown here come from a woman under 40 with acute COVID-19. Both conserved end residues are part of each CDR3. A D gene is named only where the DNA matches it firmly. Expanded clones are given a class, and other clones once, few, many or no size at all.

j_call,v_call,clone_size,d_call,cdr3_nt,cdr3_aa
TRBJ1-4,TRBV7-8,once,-,TGTGCCAGCAGCCGTGAGCGGGGGGCAAGGTACGGAGGCTACGAAAAACTGTTTTTT,CASSRERGARYGGYEKLFF
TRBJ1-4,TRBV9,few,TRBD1,TGTGCCAGCAGCGTACTAACCACAGGGGGTGTTTCTAATGAAAAACTGTTTTTT,CASSVLTTGGVSNEKLFF
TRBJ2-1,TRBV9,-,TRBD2,TGTGCCAGCAGCGTAGTTAGCGGGGGGGCGACTGAGCAGTTCTTC,CASSVVSGGATEQFF
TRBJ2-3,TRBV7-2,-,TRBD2,TGTGCCAGCAGCGCGCGGACTAGCGGGAGATATAGCACAGATACGCAGTATTTT,CASSARTSGRYSTDTQYF
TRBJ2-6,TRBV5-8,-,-,TGTGCCAGCAGGTACTCTGGGGCCAACGTCCTGACTTTC,CASRYSGANVLTF
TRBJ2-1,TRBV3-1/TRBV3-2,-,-,TGTGCCAGCAGCTCCACACAGGGCGCCTACAATGAGCAGTTCTTC,CASSSTQGAYNEQFF
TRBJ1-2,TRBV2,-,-,TGTGCCAGCAGTGATGGGCAGGGCTGGGGCTACACCTTC,CASSDGQGWGYTF
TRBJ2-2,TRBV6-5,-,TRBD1,TGTGCCAGCACCAGAGGACAGGCGAACACCGGGGAGCTGTTTTTT,CASTRGQANTGELFF
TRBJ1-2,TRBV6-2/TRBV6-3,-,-,TGTGCCAGCAGTCTAGCGATCCGGAGGGGTGGCTACACCTTC,CASSLAIRRGGYTF
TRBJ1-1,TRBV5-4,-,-,TGTGCCAGCAGCTTGGTGGGGGGAGCAGGCACTGAAGCTTTCTTT,CASSLVGGAGTEAFF
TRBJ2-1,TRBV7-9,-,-,TGTGCCAGCAGCTCCCCCGTGGGGGCCAATGAGCAGTTCTTC,CASSSPVGANEQFF
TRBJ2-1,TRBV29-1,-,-,TGCAGCGTTGTCAGGGCGGAGCATGAGCAGTTCTTC,CSVVRAEHEQFF
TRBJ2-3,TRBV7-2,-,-,TGTGCCAGCAGCTTAGTCGAGGGTAGCACAGATACGCAGTATTTT,CASSLVEGSTDTQYF
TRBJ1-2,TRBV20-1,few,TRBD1,TGCAGTGCTAGGAGGGACAGTGGCTACACCTTC,CSARRDSGYTF
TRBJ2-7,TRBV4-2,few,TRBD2,TGTGCCAGCAGCCAAGGGACTAGCGGGGCTGTCGACGAGCAGTACTTC,CASSQGTSGAVDEQYF
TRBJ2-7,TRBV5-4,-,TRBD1,TGTGCCAGCAGTTTGGCAGGGGGCGGCTACGAGCAGTACTTC,CASSLAGGGYEQYF
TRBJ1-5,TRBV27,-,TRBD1,TGTGCCAGCAGTCTGACAGGGCCCAATCAGCCCCAGCATTTT,CASSLTGPNQPQHF
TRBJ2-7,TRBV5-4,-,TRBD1,TGTGCCAGCAGTTATGGGACAGAGGCCTACGAGCAGTACTTC,CASSYGTEAYEQYF
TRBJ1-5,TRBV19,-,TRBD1,TGTGCCAGTAGTCCTTACAGGGGTAATCAGCCCCAGCATTTT,CASSPYRGNQPQHF
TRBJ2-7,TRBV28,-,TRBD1,TGTGCCAGCAGCCAGACAGGGGCTTTACTACGCGAGCAGTACTTC,CASSQTGALLREQYF
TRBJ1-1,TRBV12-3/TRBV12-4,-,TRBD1,TGTGCCAGCAACCCCACAGGGGGCACTGAAGCTTTCTTT,CASNPTGGTEAFF
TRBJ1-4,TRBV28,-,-,TGTGCCAGCAGCCCCGGCACCATCCCGCTAGAACTGTTTTTT,CASSPGTIPLELFF
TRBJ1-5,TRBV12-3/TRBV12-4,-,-,TGTGCCAGTCAGAAGAATAGCAATCAGCCCCAGCATTTT,CASQKNSNQPQHF
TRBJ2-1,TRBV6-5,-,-,TGTGCCAGCAGTTACTCACTAGTGGTAGCGCATGAGCAGTTCTTC,CASSYSLVVAHEQFF
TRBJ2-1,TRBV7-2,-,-,TGTGCCAGCAGCTTAGCTAAACCGGACAATGAGCAGTTCTTC,CASSLAKPDNEQFF
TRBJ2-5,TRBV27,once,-,TGTGCCAGCAGTGAGGGGGGGATGGGGGAGACCCAGTACTTC,CASSEGGMGETQYF
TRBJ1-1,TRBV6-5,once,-,TGTGCCAGCAGTTATAACACCGCTAACACTGAAGCTTTCTTT,CASSYNTANTEAFF
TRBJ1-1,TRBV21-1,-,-,TGTGCCAGCAGCAAAGTTGGGGACAGGGGGCTTCTTAACACTGAAGCTTTCTTT,CASSKVGDRGLLNTEAFF
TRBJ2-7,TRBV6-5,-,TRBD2,TGTGCCAGCAGTTACTGGACTAGCGGGGGGTACGAGCAGTACTTC,CASSYWTSGGYEQYF
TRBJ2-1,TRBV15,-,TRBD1,TGTGCCACCAGCAGGCTACAGGGGGCCGGTGAGCAGTTCTTC,CATSRLQGAGEQFF
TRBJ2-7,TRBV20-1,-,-,TGCAGTGCTAGTTCGGGGGTCCACGAGCAGTACTTC,CSASSGVHEQYF
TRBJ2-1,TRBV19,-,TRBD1,TGTGCCAGTAGTACCGCCGGACAGGGGCATGAGCAGTTCTTC,CASSTAGQGHEQFF
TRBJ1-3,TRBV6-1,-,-,TGTGCCAGCAGTGAAACAGGATCAAACACCATATATTTT,CASSETGSNTIYF
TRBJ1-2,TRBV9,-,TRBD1,TGTGCCAGCAGCGCCAGGACAGGGCCTAACTATGGCTACACCTTC,CASSARTGPNYGYTF
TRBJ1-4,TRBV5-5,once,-,TGTGCCAGCAGGGCCTTAGGGGTGGCTAATGAAAAACTGTTTTTT,CASRALGVANEKLFF
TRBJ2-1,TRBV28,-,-,TGTGCCAGCAGTTTAAGATCCAGCTCCTACAATGAGCAGTTCTTC,CASSLRSSSYNEQFF